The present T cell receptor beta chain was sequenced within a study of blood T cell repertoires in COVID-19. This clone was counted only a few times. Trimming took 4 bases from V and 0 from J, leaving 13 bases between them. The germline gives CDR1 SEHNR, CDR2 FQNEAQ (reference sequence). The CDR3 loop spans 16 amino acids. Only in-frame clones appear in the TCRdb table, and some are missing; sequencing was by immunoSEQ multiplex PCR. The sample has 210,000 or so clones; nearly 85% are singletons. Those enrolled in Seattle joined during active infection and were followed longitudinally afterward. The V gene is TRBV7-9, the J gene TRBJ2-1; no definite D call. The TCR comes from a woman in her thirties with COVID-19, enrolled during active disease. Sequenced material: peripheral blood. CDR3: CASSSRLLSSYNEQFF. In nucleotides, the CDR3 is TGTGCCAGCAGCTCGCGACTCCTGAGCTCCTACAATGAGCAGTTCTTC.